This T cell receptor (beta chain) is from a study of T cell responses to AZD1222 COVID-19 vaccine. Study conclusions and caveats: Females made up more of the donors, who were largely white British, and clonal diversity may have come out too low. Of spike-specific TCRs, nearly half reportedly target regions left unmutated in variants.

Measured with immunoSEQ multiplex PCR; TCRdb has only the in-frame clones, and not every one. The repertoire includes around 220,000 clones, roughly 94% of them detected once, and around 1.8% sits in the top ten. With regard to this clone: The antigen is not known.

This CDR3 is built from 16 residues. CDR1 and CDR2 from the germline V gene are MNHEY and SMNVEV (reference sequence). Unmatched junction bases numbered 11, after V lost 1 base and J lost 5 bases. The sequencing used peripheral blood, collected 28 days after the second dose of the MenACWY control vaccine. The rearrangement uses TRBV27 and TRBJ2-7; 7 bases map to TRBD2. This receptor was identified in an adult who received the MenACWY meningococcal vaccine as a control. The CDR3 nucleotides read TGTGCCAGCAGTTTATATCTGACGGGAGGATGGCACGAGCAGTACTTC. It yields the protein CASSLYLTGGWHEQYF.